The clone carrying this TCR beta chain appeared a few times. The antigen is not known. Both iRepertoire HTBI primers and Arm-PCR of CDR3 regions were used to build the TCR beta libraries. TCRdb recomputed calls from the multiplex PCR reads with MiXCR, one row per CDR3 protein. The sample consists of 500,000 to 800,000 distinct CDR3 sequences, approximately 29% of them appearing once. This record belongs to a study of regulatory T cells in long-lasting Graves disease. Study summary: Persistence in Graves' disease required over 5 years of antithyroid drugs plus positive TSH receptor antibodies.

Notes on the study in general: TRBV28, TRBJ1-2 and TRBJ2-5 were favored in persistent disease. A greater number of public clonotypes (2,741) was shared by persistent patients than by new patients (about 990).

Time point reported: persistent/refractory GD, antithyroid drugs over 5 years with positive TRAb. The TCR library was prepared using RNA isolated from PBMCs. Trimming left V 6 bases short and J 6 bases short, with 15 bases between. This CDR3 contains 14 residues. CDR1 is MNHNS, CDR2 SASEGT, per germline. The material was peripheral blood mononuclear cells (PBMCs), obtained when the disease was refractory, from a patient treated with antithyroid drugs. The V call is TRBV6-1, the J call TRBJ1-5; D might be TRBD1 (5 bases). This sequence was found in a female donor with Graves disease. The CDR3 is CASSPGGDAQPQHF. For the CDR3, the DNA is TGTGCCAGCAGCCCGGGGGGAGATGCTCAGCCCCAGCATTTT.